This entry features one T cell receptor (beta chain) sequence. Its specificity is unknown. This CDR3 is 11 amino acids long. Per germline, CDR1 DFQATT and CDR2 SNEGSKA (reference sequence). Sequencing used immunoSEQ multiplex PCR; TCRdb keeps in-frame clones, though not all of them. The sample holds some 7,000 clones, approximately 80% seen once. The data originate from a study of PD-1 blockade in classical Hodgkin lymphoma. Overall study results and limits: Initiation of nivolumab under 1 year after ASCT led to exclusion of patients.

Time point of the sample: cycle 4 day 1 (C4D1), after more than five weeks of nivolumab. Autologous stem cell transplantation was followed by relapse in every patient, and brentuximab vedotin exposure varied. Each best response was a complete response, a partial response or progressive disease. The TCR sequence derives from a human donor with classical Hodgkin lymphoma. Sequences were derived from peripheral blood mononuclear cells (PBMCs), sampled before the fourth cycle of nivolumab. The V and J genes are TRBV20-1 and TRBJ2-5, with D perhaps matching TRBD1 or TRBD2 (5 bases each). The DNA of the CDR3 is TGCAGGCCAGAGGGGCAAGAGACCCAGTACTTC. This gives the protein CRPEGQETQYF.